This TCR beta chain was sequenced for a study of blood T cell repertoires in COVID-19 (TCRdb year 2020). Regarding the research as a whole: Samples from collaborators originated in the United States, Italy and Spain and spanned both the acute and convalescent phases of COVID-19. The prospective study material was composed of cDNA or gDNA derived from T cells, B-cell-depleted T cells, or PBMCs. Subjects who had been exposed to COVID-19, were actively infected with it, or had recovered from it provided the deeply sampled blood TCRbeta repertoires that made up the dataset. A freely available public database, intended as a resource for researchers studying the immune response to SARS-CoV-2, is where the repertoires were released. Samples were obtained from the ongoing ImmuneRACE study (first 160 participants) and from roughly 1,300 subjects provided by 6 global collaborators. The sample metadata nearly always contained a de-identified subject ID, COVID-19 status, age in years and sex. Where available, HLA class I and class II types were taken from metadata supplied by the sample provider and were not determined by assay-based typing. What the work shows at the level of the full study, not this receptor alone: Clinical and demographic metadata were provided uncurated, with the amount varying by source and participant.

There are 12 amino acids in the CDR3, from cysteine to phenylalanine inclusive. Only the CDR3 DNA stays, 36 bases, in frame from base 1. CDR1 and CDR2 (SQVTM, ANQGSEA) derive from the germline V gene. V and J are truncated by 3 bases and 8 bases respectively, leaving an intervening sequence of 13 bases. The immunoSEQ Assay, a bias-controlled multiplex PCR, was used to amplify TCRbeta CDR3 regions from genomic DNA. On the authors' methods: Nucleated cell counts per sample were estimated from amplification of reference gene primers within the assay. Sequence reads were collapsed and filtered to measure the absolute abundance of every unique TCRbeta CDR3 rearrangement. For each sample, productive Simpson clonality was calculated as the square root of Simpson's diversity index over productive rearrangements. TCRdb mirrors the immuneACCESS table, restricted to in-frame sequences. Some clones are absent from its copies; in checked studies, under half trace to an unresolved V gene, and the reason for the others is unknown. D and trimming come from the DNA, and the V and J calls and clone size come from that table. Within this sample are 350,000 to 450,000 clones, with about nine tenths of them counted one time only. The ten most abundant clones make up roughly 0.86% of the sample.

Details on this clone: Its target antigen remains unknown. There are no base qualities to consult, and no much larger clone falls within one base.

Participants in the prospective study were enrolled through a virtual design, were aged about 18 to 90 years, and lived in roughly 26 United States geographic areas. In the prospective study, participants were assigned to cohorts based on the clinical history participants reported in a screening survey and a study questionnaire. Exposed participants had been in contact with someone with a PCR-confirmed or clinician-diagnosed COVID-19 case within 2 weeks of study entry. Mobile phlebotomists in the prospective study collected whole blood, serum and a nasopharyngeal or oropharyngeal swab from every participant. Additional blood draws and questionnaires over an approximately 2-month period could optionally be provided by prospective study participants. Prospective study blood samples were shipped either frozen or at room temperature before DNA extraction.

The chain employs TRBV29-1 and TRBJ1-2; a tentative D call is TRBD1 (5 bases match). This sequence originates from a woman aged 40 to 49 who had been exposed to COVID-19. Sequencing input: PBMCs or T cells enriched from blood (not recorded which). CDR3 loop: CSVDVRGNGYTF. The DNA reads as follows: TGCAGCGTTGACGTCCGGGGGAACGGCTACACCTTC.